This T cell receptor beta chain emerged from a study of vaccination and CD4 T cells after COVID-19. Turning to the study itself: Overlapping peptides of the spike proteins of SARS-CoV-2, HCoV-NL63, HCoV-OC43 and HCoV-229E were used for cell stimulation.

Specified treatment: approximately 9-day PBMC culture with coronavirus spike peptide pools or control peptides (ViraFEST assay). The V gene lost 5 bases and the J gene lost 2 bases, with 10 bases spanning the gap. Looked up from germline, CDR1 is DFQATT and CDR2 is SNEGSKA (reference sequence). This CDR3 spans 13 amino acids. An Oncomine TCR Beta short-read assay was used to sequence the DNA from cultured CD4+ T cells. MiXCR, applied by TCRdb to the PCR reads, yields one record per CDR3 protein. The data contain 12,000 or so distinct CDR3 sequences, about 75% of them singletons. A word on this clonotype: Its antigen is not known.

The source of this sequence is a human donor who had recovered from COVID-19. This sequence joins TRBV20-1 and TRBJ1-5; the D gene is possibly TRBD1 (6 bases). Sequenced sample: CD4+ T cells from blood, cultured in vitro. CDR3 bases: TGCAGTGCTGACACAGGGCGCAATCAGCCCCAGCATTTT. This translates into CSADTGRNQPQHF.